The 20 T cell receptor beta chains presented below share a single source sample, sequenced in a study of T cells after posttransplantation cyclophosphamide. Sampled 1 year posttransplant, controls received myeloablative marrow transplants, methotrexate and a calcineurin inhibitor. Profiled with immunoSEQ multiplex PCR; TCRdb holds only in-frame clones, not every one. The data contain fewer than 25,000 clones, around 92% of them seen just once; the ten biggest clones take up approximately 8%. The input for sequencing was PBMCs, taken after an allogeneic stem cell transplant with a calcineurin inhibitor and methotrexate. The receptor source for this set is a female patient aged 50-65 years who received an allogeneic stem cell transplant from an unrelated donor, was CMV-positive, and had chronic GVHD only. Some T cells may trace back to the graft donor.

The gene calls are TRBV15 and TRBJ2-6, with D perhaps matching TRBD2 (5 bases). The CDR3 contains 18 residues. Germline V gene data show CDR1 as LNHNV and CDR2 as YYDKDF (reference sequence). The ends were cut back, 3 bases at V and 0 bases at J, with 15 bases in the middle. CDR3 bases: TGTGCCACCAGCAGGTCGCGGGTGCCCTTCTCTGGGGCCAACGTCCTGACTTTC. This codes for CATSRSRVPFSGANVLTF.

The table lists this clone with a count of one. The V gene is TRBV4-3, the J gene TRBJ1-5, with D possibly matching TRBD1 (5 bases). Trimming removed 4 bases from V and 4 bases from J, with 8 bases in between. The length of the CDR3 is 13 residues. Germline V gene data show CDR1 as LGHNA and CDR2 as YSLEER. CDR3 residues: CASSRQRNQPQHF. In DNA form, the CDR3 reads TGCGCCAGCAGCCGACAGAGAAATCAGCCCCAGCATTTT.

The rearrangement uses TRBV4-1 and TRBJ1-1, with 9 bases aligning to TRBD1. CDR1 MGHRA and CDR2 YSYEKL come from the germline V gene. This CDR3 comprises 14 residues. Trimming cost V 4 bases and J 4 bases; bases outside gene matches: 4. The chain's CDR3 is CASSRDRESTEAFF. CDR3 bases: TGCGCCAGCAGCCGGGACAGGGAGAGCACTGAAGCTTTCTTT.

This sequence joins TRBV5-4 and TRBJ2-3; TRBD2 is a possible D gene (6 bases). In germline, CDR1 is SGHNT, CDR2 YYREEE (reference sequence). The germline V and J ends were trimmed by 4 bases and 0 bases, with 9 bases remaining between them. This CDR3 spans 14 amino acids. CDR3 protein: CASSRGLSTDTQYF. The DNA of the CDR3 is TGTGCCAGCAGCAGGGGACTCAGCACAGATACGCAGTATTTT.

The J gene is TRBJ1-3, the V gene TRBV29-1; no reliable D call. Trimming stripped 5 bases from V and 0 bases from J, with 5 bases between. The germline V gene has CDR1 SQVTM and CDR2 ANQGSEA. This CDR3 has 12 amino acids. CDR3 sequence (DNA): TGCAGCGTTTACAGCTCTGGAAACACCATATATTTT. This encodes CSVYSSGNTIYF.

The count of this clone is one. The chain couples TRBV2 to TRBJ1-5; 8 bases are a match to TRBD1. The germline V gene encodes CDR1 SNHLY and CDR2 FYNNEI. The CDR3 length is 16 residues. With V trimmed by 4 bases and J by 7 bases, 12 bases remained unmatched. CDR3 in amino acids: CASSVRGQGGGQPQHF. The CDR3 nucleotides read TGTGCCAGCAGTGTCAGAGGACAGGGAGGAGGACAGCCCCAGCATTTT.

The chain uses TRBV6-6 and TRBJ1-2, with TRBD1 matching over 8 bases. Trimming took 4 bases from V and 1 from J; bases not matched to a gene: 8. CDR3 length: 16 amino acids. Germline CDR1 MNHNY, CDR2 SVGAGI (reference sequence). The CDR3 sequence: CASSSDRVVINYGYTF. The DNA for the CDR3 is TGTGCCAGCAGTTCGGACAGGGTCGTGATTAACTATGGCTACACCTTC.

CDR3: CASSLAGTGLTEAFF. The CDR3 region has the DNA TGTGCCAGCAGTTTGGCCGGGACAGGGCTCACTGAAGCTTTCTTT. The chain employs TRBV27 and TRBJ1-1; 9 bases agree with TRBD1. From germline, CDR1 is MNHEY and CDR2 SMNVEV (reference sequence). The CDR3 totals 15 residues. Unmatched junction bases numbered 6, after V lost 3 bases and J lost 4 bases.

This chain links TRBV28 with TRBJ2-5; 7 bases align to TRBD1. After removal of 5 bases from V and 5 bases from J, the junction contained 11 bases not matched to a gene. Germline V gene data show CDR1 as MDHEN and CDR2 as SYDVKM. The length of the CDR3 is 15 residues. CDR3: CASSQRSGGRETQYF. CDR3 DNA sequence: TGTGCCAGCAGTCAACGATCAGGGGGAAGGGAGACCCAGTACTTC.

The J gene is TRBJ2-7, the V gene TRBV2; 7 nucleotides agree with TRBD1. Per the germline V gene, CDR1 is SNHLY and CDR2 is FYNNEI. The CDR3 consists of 15 residues. J lost 0 bases, V lost 5 bases, and 7 bases had no gene match. For the CDR3, the DNA is TGTGCCAGCAGTCCAGGACAGGCAAGCTCCTACGAGCAGTACTTC. It specifies CASSPGQASSYEQYF.

The chain uses TRBV6-5 and TRBJ2-5; tentative D call: TRBD2 (5 bases). V lost 6 bases and J lost 3, with 14 bases in between. CDR1 MNHEY and CDR2 SVGAGI come from the germline V gene. The CDR3 contains 14 residues. CDR3 in amino acids: CASRRAEGKETQYF. In DNA form, the CDR3 reads TGTGCCAGCAGACGGGCAGAGGGCAAAGAGACCCAGTACTTC.

This clone was picked up one time. V and J are TRBV5-4 and TRBJ2-5; TRBD1 agrees at 9 bases. The J call may be in error: the DNA end matches TRBJ2-7 better. The CDR3 sequence is 14 residues long. Germline V gene sequence: CDR1 SGHNT, CDR2 YYREEE (reference sequence). The CDR3: CASSLGGQGREQYF. The CDR3 DNA sequence: TGTGCCAGCAGCTTGGGCGGACAGGGGCGCGAGCAGTACTTC.

The chain uses TRBV28 and TRBJ2-5; the match to TRBD2 covers 8 bases. Unmatched junction bases numbered 1, after V lost 6 bases and J lost 4 bases. The CDR3 length is 12 residues. The germline V gene has CDR1 MDHEN and CDR2 SYDVKM. This CDR3 reads CASRLAGETQYF. The CDR3 DNA is TGTGCCAGCAGGCTAGCGGGAGAGACCCAGTACTTC.

The chain is built from TRBV28 and TRBJ2-5, with D tentatively TRBD2 (5 bases). Trimming took off 2 bases at V and 4 bases at J, with 14 bases between the two ends. CDR3 length equals 15 residues. Germline V CDR1 and CDR2: MDHEN, SYDVKM. Here the CDR3 reads CASSLLGSRGETQYF. The CDR3 nucleotides read TGTGCCAGCAGTTTACTTGGGAGTCGTGGAGAGACCCAGTACTTC.

This chain uses TRBV18 with TRBJ2-2; TRBD1 is a possible D gene (5 bases). Trimming removed 3 bases at V and 1 base at J, with 9 bases between. The CDR3 totals 15 residues. The germline gives CDR1 KGHSH, CDR2 LQKENI. The CDR3 DNA sequence: TGTGCCAGCTCACCTCTACAGGTGAACACCGGGGAGCTGTTTTTT. This sequence encodes CASSPLQVNTGELFF.

This chain uses TRBV19 with TRBJ1-2, with unresolved D. V lost 7 bases to trimming and J lost 6 bases, with 24 bases between them. CDR1 and CDR2 (germline): LNHDA, SQIVND (reference sequence). This CDR3 spans 16 amino acids. CDR3 region: CASTNRSRKDLDGYTF. CDR3 DNA: TGTGCCAGTACTAATAGAAGCAGGAAGGATCTCGATGGCTACACCTTC.

V gene TRBV13 combines with J gene TRBJ2-1, with D tentatively TRBD2 (5 bases). CDR3 length equals 12 residues. V lost 1 base, J lost 15 bases, and 13 bases lay in between. Germline V lookup: CDR1 PRHDT, CDR2 FYEKMQ (reference sequence). The DNA of the CDR3 is TGTGCCAGCAGCTTAGTGTCTAGCTTTCCGTTCTTC. Encoded protein: CASSLVSSFPFF.

V usage is TRBV6-1 and J usage is TRBJ1-6; no clear D. Trimming left V 1 base short and J 8 bases short, with 12 bases between. CDR3 length: 15 amino acids. Germline V CDR1 and CDR2: MNHNS, SASEGT. The CDR3 spells CASSEVAAEDSPLHF. DNA of the CDR3: TGTGCCAGCAGTGAAGTGGCGGCAGAAGATTCACCCCTCCACTTT.

The rearrangement uses TRBV27 and TRBJ1-2; weak D call: TRBD1 (6 bases). Trimming took 5 bases from V and 0 from J, leaving 19 bases between them. Germline CDR1 reads MNHEY; CDR2 reads SMNVEV (reference sequence). The CDR3 extends over 17 amino acids. The CDR3 DNA reads as TGTGCCAGCAGTAATACGACAGGCGACCTTTCTAACTATGGCTACACCTTC. Its translation: CASSNTTGDLSNYGYTF.

Written as DNA, the CDR3 is TGCGCCAGCAACCCGGGACTCATCGATACAGATACGCAGTATTTT. Its protein is CASNPGLIDTDTQYF. The rearrangement uses TRBV5-1 and TRBJ2-3, with D perhaps matching TRBD2 (6 bases). Between the trimmed V and J ends, which lost 6 bases and 3 bases, there was a span of 17 bases. The CDR3 has 15 amino acids. Germline-derived CDR1 and CDR2 are SGHRS and YFSETQ.